At least ten counts were recorded for the clone carrying this T cell receptor beta chain. Its antigen remains unidentified. Treatment denoted: randomized to nivolumab then ipilimumab (arm A) or the reverse (arm B). No patient had prior DNA-damaging chemotherapy. Data came from immunoSEQ multiplex PCR; TCRdb stores just in-frame clones and leaves some out. The data show 2,500 to 3,000 clones, around a fifth seen once. This entry comes from a study of sequential checkpoint blockade in melanoma. Turning to the study itself: Randomization was 1:1 between first-line nivolumab→ipilimumab and ipilimumab→nivolumab. Both treatment sequences were followed by maintenance nivolumab.

Study-level findings and limits: Mutational load did not correlate with tumor T-cell fraction or clonality.

The CDR3 extends over 16 amino acids. V was shortened by 5 bases and J by 8 bases, with 22 bases between the two germline ends. The chain uses TRBV7-1 and TRBJ2-4; D unclear. TRBV7-1 is marked as an open reading frame, function uncertain. The receptor comes from a human patient with melanoma. Some clones in this sample may be carry-over from other donors' samples. This material consisted of tumor tissue (inferred from file names), taken from a patient given nivolumab and ipilimumab in sequence. Written as DNA, the CDR3 is TGTGCCAGCAGCACCCAAACCCGCAGATATGTGGACATTCAGTACTTC. This gives the protein CASSTQTRRYVDIQYF.